This record concerns one T cell receptor beta chain sequence. This sample was included in a study of cytomegalovirus exposure and HLA in healthy donors. Trimming shortened V by 1 base and J by 5 bases, and 12 bases separated the two germline ends. This CDR3 has 14 residues. Germline CDR1 SGHTA, CDR2 FQGNSA. In the PCR, 60 Vbeta and 13 Jbeta primers were used. Here immunoSEQ multiplex PCR was the method, and the copy in TCRdb shows in-frame clones only, minus some. Of about 160,000 clones in the sample, just under 80% are singletons; the top ten hold around 1.3%. The sample taken for sequencing was PBMCs. The chain combines TRBV7-2 with TRBJ2-7; D gene ambiguous. The clonotype comes from a woman aged 45-65 years in good health and CMV-seronegative. For the CDR3, the DNA is TGTGCCAGCAGCTTAGAAGATTGGCTTAACGAGCAGTACTTC. Translation: CASSLEDWLNEQYF.